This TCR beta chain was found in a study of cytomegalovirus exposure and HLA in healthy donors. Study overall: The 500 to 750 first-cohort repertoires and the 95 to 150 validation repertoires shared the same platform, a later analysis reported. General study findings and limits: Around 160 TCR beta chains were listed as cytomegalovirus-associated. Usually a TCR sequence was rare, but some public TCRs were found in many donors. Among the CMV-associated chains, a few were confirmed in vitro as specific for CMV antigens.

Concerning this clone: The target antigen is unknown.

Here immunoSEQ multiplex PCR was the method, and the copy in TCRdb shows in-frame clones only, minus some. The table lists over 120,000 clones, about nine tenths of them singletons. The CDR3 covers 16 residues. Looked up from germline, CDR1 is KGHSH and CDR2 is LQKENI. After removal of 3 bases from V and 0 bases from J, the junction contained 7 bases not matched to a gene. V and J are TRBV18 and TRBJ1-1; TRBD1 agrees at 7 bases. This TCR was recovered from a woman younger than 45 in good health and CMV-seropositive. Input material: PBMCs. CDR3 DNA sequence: TGTGCCAGCTCACCGCGGGACAGCACTTTGAACACTGAAGCTTTCTTT. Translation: CASSPRDSTLNTEAFF.